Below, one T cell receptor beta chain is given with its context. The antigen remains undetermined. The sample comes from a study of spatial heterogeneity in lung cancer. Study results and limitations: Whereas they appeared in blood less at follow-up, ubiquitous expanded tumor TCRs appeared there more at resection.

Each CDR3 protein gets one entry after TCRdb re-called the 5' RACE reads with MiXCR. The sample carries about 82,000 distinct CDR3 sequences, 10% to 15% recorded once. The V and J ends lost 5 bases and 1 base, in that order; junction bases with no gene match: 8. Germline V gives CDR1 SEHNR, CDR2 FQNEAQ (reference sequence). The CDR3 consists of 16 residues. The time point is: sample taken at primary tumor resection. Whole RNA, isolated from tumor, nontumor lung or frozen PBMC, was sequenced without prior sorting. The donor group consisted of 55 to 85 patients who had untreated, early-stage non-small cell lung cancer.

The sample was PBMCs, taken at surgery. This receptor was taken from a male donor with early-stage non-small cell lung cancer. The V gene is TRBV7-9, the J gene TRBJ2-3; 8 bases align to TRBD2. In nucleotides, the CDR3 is TGTGCCAGCAGCACCGGGGGGGCTTGGGGCACAGATACGCAGTATTTT. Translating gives CASSTGGAWGTDTQYF. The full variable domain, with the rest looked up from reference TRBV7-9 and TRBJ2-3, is DTGVSQNPRHKITKRGQNVTFRCDPISEHNRLYWYRQTLGQGPEFLTYFQNEAQLEKSRLLSDRFSAERPKGSFSTLEIQRTEQGDSAMYLCASSTGGAWGTDTQYFGPGTRLTVL.